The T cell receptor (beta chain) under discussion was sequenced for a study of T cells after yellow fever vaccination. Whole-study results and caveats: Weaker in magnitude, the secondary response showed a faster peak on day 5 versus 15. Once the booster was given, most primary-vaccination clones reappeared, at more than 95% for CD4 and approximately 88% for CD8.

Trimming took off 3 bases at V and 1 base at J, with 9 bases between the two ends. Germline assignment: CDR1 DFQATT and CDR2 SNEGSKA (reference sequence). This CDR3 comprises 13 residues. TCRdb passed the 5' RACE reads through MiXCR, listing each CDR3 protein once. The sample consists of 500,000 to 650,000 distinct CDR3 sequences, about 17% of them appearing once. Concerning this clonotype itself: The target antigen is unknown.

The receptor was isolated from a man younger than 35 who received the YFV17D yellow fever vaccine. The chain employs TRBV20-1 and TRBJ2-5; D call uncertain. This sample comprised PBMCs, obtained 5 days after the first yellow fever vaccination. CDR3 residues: CSARGWSQETQYF. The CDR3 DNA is TGCAGTGCTAGGGGTTGGAGCCAAGAGACCCAGTACTTC.